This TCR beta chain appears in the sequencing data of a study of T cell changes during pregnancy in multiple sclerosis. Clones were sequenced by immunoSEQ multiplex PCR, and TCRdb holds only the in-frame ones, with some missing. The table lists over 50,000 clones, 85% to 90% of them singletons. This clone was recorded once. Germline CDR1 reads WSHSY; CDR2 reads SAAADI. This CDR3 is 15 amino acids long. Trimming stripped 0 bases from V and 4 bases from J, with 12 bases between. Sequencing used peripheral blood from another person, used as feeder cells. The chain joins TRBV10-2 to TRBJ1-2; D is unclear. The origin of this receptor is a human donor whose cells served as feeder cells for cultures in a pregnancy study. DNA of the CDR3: TGCGCCAGCAGTGAGTCGAGGGTGTCAGGCTATGGCTACACCTTC. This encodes CASSESRVSGYGYTF.